The 12 T cell receptor beta chains below all came from one sample that was sequenced in a study of a mutant IDH1 vaccine in newly diagnosed glioma (dated by TCRdb to the early 2020s). This specimen's time point label, interpreted: week 23, last vaccination. A 20-mer mutant IDH1 peptide at 300 micrograms in Montanide made up each vaccine dose, which was injected subcutaneously together with topical imiquimod. These receptors are not linked to any known antigen. Library construction relied on the immunoSEQ multiplex PCR assay. TCRdb holds this immuneACCESS table with in-frame rearrangements only. Some clones are missing; in checked studies, unresolved V genes explain under half, and the rest has no known cause. Present in this sample are 70,000 to 95,000 clones, approximately 85% of which were seen just once. 0.77% of the sample belongs to the ten largest clones. The sequences come from PBMCs, collected from a glioma patient whose treatment included an IDH1 peptide vaccine. The receptor set was obtained from a woman between 45 and 60 years old with glioma.

The chain couples TRBV9 to TRBJ2-7; D call uncertain. In germline, CDR1 is SGDLS, CDR2 YYNGEE. V lost 2 bases and J lost 2, with 11 bases in between. There are 14 residues in the CDR3. CDR3 protein: CASSVYGSAYEQYF. CDR3 DNA sequence: TGTGCCAGCAGCGTGTACGGGTCAGCCTACGAGCAGTACTTC.

The chain carries TRBV7-8 and TRBJ2-7; weak D call: TRBD1 (7 bases). V was pared by 3 bases and J by 4 bases, with 13 bases between. The CDR3 covers 14 residues. The V gene's germline CDR1 is SGHVS and CDR2 FQNEAQ. The CDR3 spells CASSFAGQLYEQYF. CDR3 nucleotide sequence: TGTGCCAGCAGCTTCGCGGGACAGCTTTACGAGCAGTACTTC.

This clone was seen only once. The chain employs TRBV2 and TRBJ2-7; 8 nucleotides line up with TRBD2. Germline V gene lookup returns CDR1 SNHLY and CDR2 FYNNEI. The CDR3 runs 16 residues. Unmatched junction bases numbered 15, after V lost 8 bases and J lost 3 bases. The CDR3 is CASWALGRETHYEQYF. CDR3 bases: TGTGCCAGCTGGGCCCTCGGGAGGGAGACCCACTACGAGCAGTACTTC.

The CDR3 reads CSLRTSPSNTQYF. DNA of the CDR3: TGCAGCCTCCGGACTAGCCCCTCGAATACGCAGTATTTT. The chain links TRBV29-1 to TRBJ2-3; 8 positions match TRBD2. V trimming: 8 bases; J trimming: 7 bases; junction bases outside the gene matches: 11. This CDR3 spans 13 amino acids. Germline CDR1 reads SQVTM; CDR2 reads ANQGSEA.

The V and J genes are TRBV6-1 and TRBJ2-3, with D hard to call. This CDR3 contains 13 residues. V lost 8 bases and J lost 2, with 11 bases in between. CDR1 MNHNS and CDR2 SASEGT come from the germline V gene. In nucleotides, the CDR3 is TGTGCCAGCGGGGAAGGGTACACAGATACGCAGTATTTT. Translated: CASGEGYTDTQYF.

CDR3 sequence reads: CASSPGGANEKLFF. The CDR3 DNA is TGCGCCAGCAGCCCAGGGGGCGCGAATGAAAAACTGTTTTTT. J is TRBJ1-4 and V is TRBV5-1; 8 positions match TRBD1. This CDR3 is 14 amino acids long. Germline CDR1 and CDR2: SGHRS and YFSETQ. The J segment lost 5 bases and the V segment lost 4 bases, leaving 4 bases of the junction unmatched.

To note about this clone: The sample carries other DNA sequences with the same CDR3. This chain joins TRBV6-5 and TRBJ1-2; D not certain. The germline CDR1 and CDR2 sequences are MNHEY and SVGAGI. The CDR3 is 13 residues long. Trimming removed 4 bases from V and 6 bases from J, with 12 bases in between. CDR3 region: CASSWGNGHGYTF. CDR3 DNA: TGTGCCAGCAGTTGGGGTAATGGACATGGCTACACCTTC.

V gene TRBV10-3 combines with J gene TRBJ2-5; 10 bases fit TRBD1. The V and J ends lost 8 bases and 2 bases, in that order; junction bases with no gene match: 5. Looked up from germline, CDR1 is ENHRY and CDR2 is SYGVKD. This CDR3 region has 14 residues. The CDR3 loop is CAIRGGQGQETQYF. The CDR3, as DNA: TGTGCCATCCGGGGGGGACAGGGGCAAGAGACCCAGTACTTC.

This clone was detected a few times. Compared with germline, one end of the junction differs, possibly owing to a read error. V is TRBV7-7 and J is TRBJ1-4, with a tentative D call TRBD1 (5 bases). The CDR3 has 14 residues. Germline values: CDR1 SSHAT, CDR2 FNYEAQ (reference sequence). For the CDR3, the DNA is TGTGCTAGCAGCCCCTTGCAGGGCAATGAAAAACTGTTTTTT. Residues: CASSPLQGNEKLFF.

The chain combines TRBV14 with TRBJ1-1; D perhaps matches TRBD1 (5 bases). V was cut by 1 base and J by 1 base, with 10 bases left in between. This CDR3 comprises 15 residues. Germline CDR1 and CDR2: SGHDN and FVKESK. CDR3 amino acids: CASSQVGGKNTEAFF. The CDR3 DNA follows: TGTGCCAGCAGCCAAGTCGGGGGGAAGAACACTGAAGCTTTCTTT.

The chain is built from TRBV7-3 and TRBJ2-1, with a tentative D call TRBD1 (5 bases). The CDR3 is 15 amino acids. Per the germline V gene, CDR1 is SGHTA and CDR2 is FQGTGA. The V and J ends lost 6 bases and 0 bases respectively, with 12 bases between them. The CDR3 spells CASSTQGSSYNEQFF. The CDR3 nucleotides read TGTGCCAGCAGTACTCAGGGTAGCTCCTACAATGAGCAGTTCTTC.

The rearrangement uses TRBV18 and TRBJ2-2; D unclear. The CDR3 has 11 residues. Germline-derived CDR1 and CDR2 are KGHSH and LQKENI. The V gene lost 6 bases and the J gene lost 6 bases, with 5 bases spanning the gap. The CDR3, as DNA: TGTGCCAGCTCCCCGGCCGGGGAGCTGTTTTTT. Protein: CASSPAGELFF.